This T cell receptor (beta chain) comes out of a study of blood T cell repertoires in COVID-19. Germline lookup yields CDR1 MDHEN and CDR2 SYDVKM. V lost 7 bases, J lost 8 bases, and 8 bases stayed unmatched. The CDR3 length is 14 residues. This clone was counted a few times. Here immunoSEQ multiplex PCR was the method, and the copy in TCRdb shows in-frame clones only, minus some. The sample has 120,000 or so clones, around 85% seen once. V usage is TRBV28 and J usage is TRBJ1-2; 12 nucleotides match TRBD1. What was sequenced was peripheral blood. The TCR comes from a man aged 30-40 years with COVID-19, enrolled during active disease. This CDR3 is CASTSGQGAEGYTF. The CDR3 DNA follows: TGTGCCAGCACCTCGGGACAGGGGGCGGAGGGCTACACCTTC.